These T cell receptor beta chains were read from a single sample in a study of blood T cell repertoires in COVID-19. Assay: immunoSEQ multiplex PCR; the TCRdb copy retains only in-frame clones and omits some. The sample yields some 150,000 clones, approximately 82% seen once. The sequenced sample consisted of peripheral blood. Receptors were obtained from a woman aged 45 to 65 in a cohort sampled during active or convalescent COVID-19. The conserved cysteine and the conserved F or W are not part of the CDR3 here.

J gene: TRBJ1-4
V gene: TRBV19
CDR3 protein: ASSMGTANEKLF

J gene: TRBJ2-3
V gene: TRBV4-1
CDR3 protein: ASSHALPEFDTQY

J gene: TRBJ2-5
V gene: TRBV6-1
CDR3 protein: ASSEWSSGETQY

J gene: TRBJ2-2
V gene: TRBV6-4
CDR3 protein: ASRTETNTGELF

J gene: TRBJ1-6
V gene: TRBV4-1
CDR3 protein: ASGYDRGLAPLH

J gene: TRBJ2-5
V gene: TRBV10-3
CDR3 protein: AISEFEAEETQY

J gene: TRBJ1-1
V gene: TRBV10-3
CDR3 protein: AISGGSTEAF

J gene: TRBJ1-2
V gene: TRBV5-1
CDR3 protein: ASSNQGGYGYT

J gene: TRBJ1-1
V gene: TRBV4-1
CDR3 protein: ASSQAGGSMFMNTEAF

J gene: TRBJ2-3
V gene: TRBV3-1/TRBV3-2
CDR3 protein: ASSQGGGVSYTQY

J gene: TRBJ1-4
V gene: TRBV23-1
CDR3 protein: ASSQSPTVHNEKLF

J gene: TRBJ1-2
V gene: TRBV5-5
CDR3 protein: ASSLRRDSYNYGYT

J gene: TRBJ2-7
V gene: TRBV19
CDR3 protein: ASSLQGRQY

J gene: TRBJ2-7
V gene: TRBV11-2
CDR3 protein: ASSLWGASGRAHEQY

J gene: TRBJ2-6
V gene: TRBV11-3
CDR3 protein: ASSLPPLAPGANVLT

J gene: TRBJ2-3
V gene: TRBV7-9
CDR3 protein: ASSMGQGKTFAQY

J gene: TRBJ2-3
V gene: TRBV29-1
CDR3 protein: SVEPEVATDTQY

J gene: TRBJ2-2
V gene: TRBV3-1/TRBV3-2
CDR3 protein: ASSQRGLAGGVGGELF

J gene: TRBJ1-4
V gene: TRBV20-1
CDR3 protein: SASVTGGNEKLF

J gene: TRBJ2-7
V gene: TRBV7-9
CDR3 protein: ASSPGQGLYEQY

J gene: TRBJ2-1
V gene: TRBV18
CDR3 protein: ASSPPSDRVNEQF

J gene: TRBJ2-1
V gene: TRBV9
CDR3 protein: ASSVATIGQGNEQF

J gene: TRBJ2-3
V gene: TRBV25-1
CDR3 protein: ASSRRRPTDTQY

J gene: TRBJ2-1
V gene: TRBV19
CDR3 protein: ASSIGQGGTYNEQF

J gene: TRBJ2-7
V gene: TRBV4-1
CDR3 protein: ASSQEGTGFYYEQY

J gene: TRBJ1-2
V gene: TRBV27
CDR3 protein: ASRGGTGLKDGYT

J gene: TRBJ1-2
V gene: TRBV19
CDR3 protein: ASRSASGQNYGYT

J gene: TRBJ1-2
V gene: TRBV6-5
CDR3 protein: ASRLDRSSGYT

J gene: TRBJ1-3
V gene: TRBV19
CDR3 protein: ASRSSGSGNTIY

J gene: TRBJ1-5
V gene: TRBV7-9
CDR3 protein: ASSPLGSSNQPQH

J gene: TRBJ2-5
V gene: TRBV2
CDR3 protein: ASSLTGFKGETQY

J gene: TRBJ1-2
V gene: TRBV19
CDR3 protein: ASTQTGGVGGYT

J gene: TRBJ2-3
V gene: TRBV30
CDR3 protein: AWSGSIGGVAQY

J gene: TRBJ2-1
V gene: TRBV7-9
CDR3 protein: ASSSLAAEQF

J gene: TRBJ2-2
V gene: TRBV4-1
CDR3 protein: ASSQTRGRPGELF

J gene: TRBJ2-5
V gene: TRBV7-9
CDR3 protein: ASSLSTGLETQY

J gene: TRBJ2-6
V gene: TRBV5-1
CDR3 protein: ASSLYTAPGANVLT

J gene: TRBJ1-5
V gene: TRBV6-5
CDR3 protein: ASTNRGGGGQPQH

J gene: TRBJ1-5
V gene: TRBV3-1/TRBV3-2
CDR3 protein: ASSRDRGQPQH

J gene: TRBJ1-2
V gene: TRBV6-5
CDR3 protein: ASSRDRNYGYT

J gene: TRBJ2-3
V gene: TRBV7-9
CDR3 protein: ASMRTTSDTQY

J gene: TRBJ2-7
V gene: TRBV5-5
CDR3 protein: ASRADRNSYEQY

J gene: TRBJ2-1
V gene: TRBV6-4
CDR3 protein: ASSSTSGGYYEQF

J gene: TRBJ1-2
V gene: TRBV7-6
CDR3 protein: ASSLHPQKDYGYT

J gene: TRBJ2-5
V gene: TRBV3-1/TRBV3-2
CDR3 protein: ASRRTGGEQETQY

J gene: TRBJ1-6
V gene: TRBV5-1
CDR3 protein: ASASGQDHSPLH

J gene: TRBJ1-5
V gene: TRBV19
CDR3 protein: ASRGQGGQPQH

J gene: TRBJ2-2
V gene: TRBV7-3
CDR3 protein: ASSLTPQNTGELF

J gene: TRBJ2-1
V gene: TRBV7-9
CDR3 protein: ASSLVATSGGYNEQF

J gene: TRBJ2-3
V gene: TRBV3-1/TRBV3-2
CDR3 protein: ASSQEGLEARSDTQY

J gene: TRBJ1-6
V gene: TRBV2
CDR3 protein: ASGLSYNSPLH

J gene: TRBJ2-7
V gene: TRBV6-5
CDR3 protein: ASSPQGAVMYEQY

J gene: TRBJ2-5
V gene: TRBV30
CDR3 protein: AWSYLWDRAFQETQY

J gene: TRBJ2-1
V gene: TRBV7-9
CDR3 protein: ASSLEDRVPL

J gene: TRBJ1-5
V gene: TRBV7-9
CDR3 protein: ASSPGDTSNQPQH

J gene: TRBJ1-2
V gene: TRBV5-6
CDR3 protein: ASRGQGGLGYGYT